Listed below are T cell receptor beta chains from one sample, sequenced in a study of blood T cell repertoires in COVID-19. The data were produced by immunoSEQ multiplex PCR, yet TCRdb's version contains in-frame clones alone and is incomplete. This sample yields approximately 300,000 clones, of which 70% to 90% are seen a single time; about 4.1% belongs to the top ten. The sequencing input was PBMCs or T cells enriched from blood (not recorded which). All receptors derive from a woman aged 25 to 45 who had recovered from COVID-19. The CDR3 runs from the conserved cysteine through the conserved F or W. The D gene is left open where the match is weak. Not all rows give a size; the values are once, few, many and, for expanded clones, a class.

cdr3_nt cdr3_aa d_call v_call clone_size j_call
TGTGCCAGCAACCTCGAGGGGGGGGCCGAGCAGTACTTC CASNLEGGAEQYF NA TRBV7-9 NA TRBJ2-7
TGTGCCAGCAGCCCCGGGGGCTCCTACGAGCAGTACTTC CASSPGGSYEQYF NA TRBV5-6 NA TRBJ2-7
TGTGCCAGCAGTTTAGGTCAACGGGGCGAGCAGTACTTC CASSLGQRGEQYF NA TRBV28 NA TRBJ2-7
TGTGCCAGCAGTTTGTCATCCCCGGGACAGGGGGCGCCGGGTGGCTACACCTTC CASSLSSPGQGAPGGYTF TRBD1 TRBV28 NA TRBJ1-2
TGTGCCAGCTCACCACCGGGACACTTCCCCGAGTACTTC CASSPPGHFPEYF NA TRBV18 NA TRBJ2-4
TGTGCCAGCAGCCGCATACAGGGGGCCGACAATGAGCAGTTCTTC CASSRIQGADNEQFF TRBD1 TRBV28 NA TRBJ2-1
TGTGCCAGCAGCCAAGAAGGGACACGACGCAATAATTCACCCCTCCACTTT CASSQEGTRRNNSPLHF NA TRBV3-1/TRBV3-2 NA TRBJ1-6
TGTGCCAGCAGTTTGATTCGTAAAGGCGGTGAAGCTTTCTTT CASSLIRKGGEAFF NA TRBV28 NA TRBJ1-1
TGCGCCAGCAGCTCCAACAGGGGCGATGAGCAGTTCTTC CASSSNRGDEQFF TRBD1 TRBV5-1 once TRBJ2-1
TGTGCCAGCAGTTTCCCGGGACTGAACTCTGGAAACACCATATATTTT CASSFPGLNSGNTIYF NA TRBV27 NA TRBJ1-3
TGTGCCAGCGCAGGGACAAACCCCGATACGCAGTATTTT CASAGTNPDTQYF NA TRBV2 NA TRBJ2-3
TGTGCCACCAGTGATTTATGCGCCTTTTCGTATAATTCACCCCTCCACTTT CATSDLCAFSYNSPLHF NA TRBV24-1 NA TRBJ1-6
TGCGCCAGCAGTGAGTCGCGGATAAATGAAAAACTGTTTTTT CASSESRINEKLFF NA TRBV10-1 few TRBJ1-4
TGCAGCGTCGTAACTCCGGGCAGGGTCGCCGCTTTCTTT CSVVTPGRVAAFF NA TRBV29-1 few TRBJ1-1
TGTGCCAGCAGCGTAACGCTGCTAGCGATAGGTGGGAATGAGCAGTTCTTC CASSVTLLAIGGNEQFF NA TRBV7-8 NA TRBJ2-1
TGTGCCAGCATGGGACTGAACTACGAGCAGTACTTC CASMGLNYEQYF NA TRBV11-2 NA TRBJ2-7
TGTGCCAGCAGAGGCACCGGGACAAAGGATGAAAAACTGTTTTTT CASRGTGTKDEKLFF NA TRBV2 NA TRBJ1-4
TGTGCCAGCTCCAATCCGGGACAGGGGGCTGACGAGCAGTACTTC CASSNPGQGADEQYF TRBD1 TRBV18 NA TRBJ2-7
TGTGCCAGCAGTTGGGACAGAGCTAATGAAAAACTGTTTTTT CASSWDRANEKLFF TRBD1 TRBV6-5 NA TRBJ1-4
TGTGCCACCAGCAGAGATATAGCTGAAAAACTGTTTTTT CATSRDIAEKLFF NA TRBV15 NA TRBJ1-4
TGTGCCAGCAGACTAGAACAGGGGGCAGCTGAAGCTTTCTTT CASRLEQGAAEAFF TRBD1 TRBV28 NA TRBJ1-1
TGTGCCAGCAGTTTAATATTAGAACTAGCGGTAGAGAACCAAGAGACCCAGTACTTC CASSLILELAVENQETQYF TRBD2 TRBV28 NA TRBJ2-5
TGTGCCAGCAGTTTACCTTTTTACTGGCTTCAGCGTCTAGCTTTCTTT CASSLPFYWLQRLAFF NA TRBV28 NA TRBJ1-1
TGTGCCAGCAGCTTGGGGACAGGGATGAACACTGAAGCTTTCTTT CASSLGTGMNTEAFF TRBD1 TRBV5-8 NA TRBJ1-1
TGTGCCAGCAGTTACTCGAAAGAGGGAGGGGACACTGAAGCTTTCTTT CASSYSKEGGDTEAFF NA TRBV6-5 once TRBJ1-1
TGTGCCAGCAGTGAAGCGGGGGCGCCGGGAGATACGCAGTATTTT CASSEAGAPGDTQYF NA TRBV2 NA TRBJ2-3